Following are 9 T cell receptor beta chains from one sample sequenced in a study of cytomegalovirus exposure and HLA in healthy donors. Primers for the PCR totalled 60 Vbeta and 13 Jbeta. Data came from immunoSEQ multiplex PCR; TCRdb stores just in-frame clones and leaves some out. The profile shows over 75,000 clones, roughly 67% of them singletons. The sample was PBMCs. The receptors originated from a human donor in good health.

In its sample, this clone was seen a few times. The chain employs TRBV7-9 and TRBJ2-7; 8 bases line up with TRBD1. Trimming removed 5 bases from V and 7 bases from J; junction bases left unmatched: 7. This CDR3 region has 13 residues. Looked up from germline, CDR1 is SEHNR and CDR2 is FQNEAQ (reference sequence). In DNA form, the CDR3 reads TGTGCCAGCAGCAGACAGGGGTTTGAGGAGCAGTACTTC. Amino acid sequence: CASSRQGFEEQYF.

In its sample, this clone was seen once. V usage is TRBV6-1 and J usage is TRBJ1-1; D perhaps matches TRBD1 (5 bases). Germline values: CDR1 MNHNS, CDR2 SASEGT. With 1 base removed from V and 8 bases from J, the gap between germline ends came to 14 bases. The CDR3 sequence is 14 residues long. This chain's CDR3 is CASSEVDSTLEAFF. The CDR3 coding sequence is TGTGCCAGCAGTGAAGTCGACAGTACGCTAGAAGCTTTCTTT.

The chain links TRBV6-1 to TRBJ2-7; D is perhaps TRBD1 (6 bases). The V and J ends lost 0 bases and 2 bases respectively, with 14 bases between them. The CDR3 is 16 residues long. Germline CDR1 is MNHNS and CDR2 is SASEGT. CDR3 loop: CASSEAQGFHPYEQYF. The CDR3 DNA sequence: TGTGCCAGCAGTGAAGCCCAGGGGTTTCATCCCTACGAGCAGTACTTC.

The CDR3 here is CASSEPAFSASNNSPLHF. CDR3 bases: TGTGCCAGCAGCGAACCCGCCTTCAGCGCTAGCAATAATTCACCCCTCCACTTT. The chain employs TRBV7-8 and TRBJ1-6, with unresolved D. The CDR3 is 18 amino acids. With 5 bases removed from V and 5 bases from J, the gap between germline ends came to 22 bases. The germline gives CDR1 SGHVS, CDR2 FQNEAQ.

The chain has TRBV2 and TRBJ1-2, with TRBD1 matching 9 bases. The CDR3 length is 15 residues. CDR1 and CDR2 (germline): SNHLY, FYNNEI. Losses at the gene ends were 5 bases for V and 2 bases for J; bases not matched to a gene: 6. The CDR3 DNA follows: TGTGCCAGCAGTTTCGGACAGGGGCGAAACTATGGCTACACCTTC. Protein sequence: CASSFGQGRNYGYTF.

This clone was seen only a few times. The chain uses TRBV7-6 and TRBJ2-5, with TRBD1 matching over 10 bases. Germline V gene data show CDR1 as SGHVS and CDR2 as FNYEAQ. V gave up 5 bases and J gave up 11 bases; unmatched junction bases: 14. The CDR3 contains 15 residues. CDR3 amino acids: CASSPPPGQGKEQYF. CDR3 DNA: TGTGCCAGCAGCCCGCCGCCGGGACAGGGGAAAGAGCAGTACTTC.

The chain is built from TRBV4-1 and TRBJ2-3; 15 bases fit TRBD2. Unmatched junction bases numbered 1, after V lost 2 bases and J lost 4 bases. This CDR3 is built from 16 residues. Germline values: CDR1 MGHRA, CDR2 YSYEKL. The CDR3: CASSQRTSGGADTQYF. The CDR3 nucleotides are TGCGCCAGCAGCCAAAGGACTAGCGGGGGGGCAGATACGCAGTATTTT.

This clone showed up just once. The chain employs TRBV4-3 and TRBJ1-1, with D unresolved. Germline lookup yields CDR1 LGHNA and CDR2 YSLEER. The V end was cut by 4 bases, the J end by 11 bases, with 23 bases between. This CDR3 region has 15 residues. CDR3 residues: CASSLSRGMDLNAFF. The DNA for the CDR3 is TGCGCCAGCAGCCTATCCCGGGGAATGGATTTAAATGCTTTCTTT.

This clone was counted a few times. This CDR3 reads CASSLQPATGGGGYNEQFF. The CDR3 DNA reads as TGTGCCAGCAGCTTACAACCCGCGACTGGCGGGGGGGGATACAATGAGCAGTTCTTC. J is TRBJ2-1 and V is TRBV7-3; 9 bases match TRBD2. The germline CDR1 and CDR2 sequences are SGHTA and FQGTGA. The CDR3 length is 19 residues. J gave up 4 bases and V 2 bases, and 15 bases lay outside the gene matches. The variable domain in full, with the rest retrieved from reference TRBV7-3 and TRBJ2-1, is GAGVSQTPSNKVTEKGKYVELRCDPISGHTALYWYRQSLGQGPEFLIYFQGTGAADDSGLPNDRFFAVRPEGSVSTLKIQRTERGDSAVYLCASSLQPATGGGGYNEQFFGPGTRLTVL.